Following are 20 T cell receptor beta chains from one sample sequenced in a study of response to subunit inactivated influenza vaccine. TCRdb used MiXCR to reprocess the RT-PCR reads, holding one entry per CDR3 protein. The sample yields hundreds of thousands of distinct CDR3 sequences, around a sixth seen once. Sequencing was performed on PBMCs from blood, taken 11 to 12 days after vaccination. The receptor set was obtained from a man aged 45 to 65 who received an inactivated influenza vaccine.

The chain joins TRBV6-2 or TRBV6-3 to TRBJ2-7; D may be TRBD1 (6 bases). CDR1 and CDR2 from the germline V gene are MNHEY and SVGEGT. The CDR3 spans 15 residues. Trimming removed 4 bases from V and 2 bases from J, with 15 bases in between. The CDR3 reads CASSSGTPSAYEQYF. The DNA for the CDR3 is TGTGCCAGCAGTTCGGGGACACCGTCTGCCTACGAGCAGTACTTC.

This clonotype was detected only a few times. In DNA form, the CDR3 reads TGTGCCAGCAGCTGGAGACTAGCGGGAGGGGTCAATGAGCAGTTCTTC. Translation gives CASSWRLAGGVNEQFF. V is TRBV13 and J is TRBJ2-1; 14 nucleotides match TRBD2. J was trimmed by 6 bases and V by 4 bases; bases with no gene match: 5. In germline, CDR1 is PRHDT, CDR2 FYEKMQ (reference sequence). The CDR3 runs to 16 residues.

The V and J genes are TRBV6-2 or TRBV6-3 and TRBJ1-2; D is ambiguous. CDR3 length: 17 residues. The germline V gene has CDR1 MNHEY and CDR2 SVGEGT. Trimming stripped 2 bases from V and 4 bases from J, with 20 bases between. The CDR3 protein is CASSYGVSPNAFYGYTF. The CDR3 DNA reads TGTGCCAGCAGTTACGGGGTATCTCCGAACGCATTCTATGGCTACACCTTC.

This clonotype was observed a few times. The gene calls are TRBV20-1 and TRBJ1-5; 7 nucleotides agree with TRBD1. CDR1 DFQATT and CDR2 SNEGSKA come from the germline V gene (reference sequence). CDR3 length equals 15 residues. Germline trimming cut 6 bases from V and 0 bases from J; bases unmatched to any gene: 8. CDR3 DNA sequence: TGCAGTGCATCCACGGGACAGCATAGCAATCAGCCCCAGCATTTT. Amino acid sequence: CSASTGQHSNQPQHF.

V usage is TRBV20-1 and J usage is TRBJ2-3, with D perhaps given as TRBD1 or TRBD2 (5 bases each). V lost 2 bases and J 0 bases, leaving 15 bases between the germline ends. This CDR3 has 16 amino acids. The germline V gene encodes CDR1 DFQATT and CDR2 SNEGSKA (reference sequence). The CDR3 reads CSARKIRGISTDTQYF. CDR3 in DNA: TGCAGTGCTAGAAAGATCCGGGGCATTAGCACAGATACGCAGTATTTT.

Note on this clonotype: The CDR3 ends on some other residue instead of the conserved phenylalanine or tryptophan, so this is likely a read error. This chain links TRBV4-2 with TRBJ2-2, with D unresolved. The CDR3 has 14 amino acids. Germline V gene data show CDR1 as LGHNA and CDR2 as YNFKEQ. CDR3 residues: CAISPEMLPGELFC. Here the CDR3 DNA reads TGTGCCATCAGCCCAGAGATGCTCCCCGGGGAGCTGTTTTGT.

This clonotype has more than one count but fewer than ten. The chain has TRBV11-1 and TRBJ2-1; 7 bases fit TRBD2. The ends lost 6 bases at V and 9 bases at J; junction bases unmatched: 17. This CDR3 has 16 residues. The germline V gene has CDR1 SGHAT and CDR2 FQDESV (reference sequence). The CDR3 is CASSFQPRLASGEQFF. In nucleotides, the CDR3 is TGTGCCAGCAGTTTTCAACCGAGACTAGCATCGGGTGAGCAGTTCTTC. The variable domain in full, completed from reference TRBV11-1 and TRBJ2-1, reads EAEVAQSPRYKITEKSQAVAFWCDPISGHATLYWYRQILGQGPELLVQFQDESVVDDSQLPKDRFSAERLKGVDSTLKIQPAELGDSAMYLCASSFQPRLASGEQFFGPGTRLTVL.

This clonotype was detected many times. The V gene is TRBV29-1, the J gene TRBJ2-7, with 9 bases that match TRBD1. The CDR3 consists of 12 residues. Trimming took 6 bases from V and 3 from J; bases not matched to a gene: 3. Germline lookup yields CDR1 SQVTM and CDR2 ANQGSEA. The CDR3 DNA sequence: TGCAGCGTCCGGACAGGGGACTACGAGCAGTACTTC. This sequence encodes CSVRTGDYEQYF.

The table lists this clonotype with a count of one. The rearrangement joins TRBV7-6 to TRBJ2-2, with TRBD1 matching 8 bases. J was trimmed by 0 bases and V by 5 bases; bases with no gene match: 8. The CDR3 extends over 17 amino acids. CDR1 SGHVS and CDR2 FNYEAQ come from the germline V gene. The CDR3 DNA sequence: TGTGCCAGCAGCCGAGACAGGGGATGGACGAACACCGGGGAGCTGTTTTTT. The encoded protein is CASSRDRGWTNTGELFF.

This clonotype was counted at least ten times. CDR3 sequence reads: CASSESNRPNIQYF. The CDR3 nucleotides read TGTGCCAGCAGTGAATCAAACAGGCCCAACATTCAGTACTTC. The chain uses TRBV12-3 or TRBV12-4 and TRBJ2-4; tentative D call: TRBD1 (5 bases). This CDR3 spans 14 amino acids. The V gene lost 5 bases and the J gene lost 7 bases, with 15 bases spanning the gap.

This clonotype was detected only a few times. V is TRBV10-2 and J is TRBJ2-7; D is ambiguous. The CDR3 covers 12 residues. V shed 4 bases and J shed 7 bases, with 11 bases lying between them. The germline CDR1 and CDR2 sequences are WSHSY and SAAADI. CDR3 coding DNA: TGCGCCAGCAGTGTTTATACGGAGGAGCAGTACTTC. Translation: CASSVYTEEQYF.

A few counts support this clonotype. The chain uses TRBV20-1 and TRBJ2-3; 11 positions match TRBD2. This CDR3 has 16 amino acids. Trimming removed 5 bases from V and 1 base from J; junction bases left unmatched: 8. From germline, CDR1 is DFQATT and CDR2 SNEGSKA (reference sequence). This chain's CDR3 is CSAAWPSGRRTDTQYF. CDR3 DNA sequence: TGCAGTGCTGCCTGGCCTAGCGGGAGGCGCACAGATACGCAGTATTTT.

This clonotype has just a few counts. The genes are TRBV9 and TRBJ2-5; D assignment may be TRBD1 or TRBD2 (5 bases each). Trimming took 2 bases from V and 4 from J, leaving 12 bases between them. CDR3 length: 14 amino acids. Germline V gene sequence: CDR1 SGDLS, CDR2 YYNGEE. CDR3 amino acids: CASSVGPTAETQYF. The CDR3 DNA reads TGTGCCAGCAGCGTGGGACCGACTGCAGAGACCCAGTACTTC.

This clonotype was detected ten times or more. The chain employs TRBV29-1 and TRBJ2-6, with D hard to call. The germline V gene encodes CDR1 SQVTM and CDR2 ANQGSEA. The CDR3 is 18 residues long. The V and J ends lost 4 bases and 0 bases respectively, with 19 bases between them. CDR3 DNA: TGCAGCGTTGTCTGGGCAAGGGATCCCTTCTCTGGGGCCAACGTCCTGACTTTC. It yields the protein CSVVWARDPFSGANVLTF.

V and J are TRBV5-1 and TRBJ1-1, with D perhaps TRBD1 (6 bases). Germline CDR1 is SGHRS and CDR2 is YFSETQ. V was cut by 3 bases and J by 4 bases, with 13 bases left in between. This CDR3 region has 14 residues. In DNA form, the CDR3 reads TGCGCCAGCAGCTCTTCCCAGGGGCTCACTGAAGCTTTCTTT. Amino acids: CASSSSQGLTEAFF.

Ten or more counts support this clonotype. The junction shows a germline mismatch at one end, possibly a read error. This chain links TRBV5-1 with TRBJ2-7; 10 positions match TRBD1. CDR3 size: 15 residues. Germline CDR1 is SGHRS and CDR2 is YFSETQ. In DNA, the CDR3 is TGTGCCAGCAGCTTAGCCGGGACAGGGGACTACGAGCAGTACTTC. It encodes CASSLAGTGDYEQYF.

Note on this clonotype: Just one base apart from a much larger clone, this may be a read error. V and J are TRBV2 and TRBJ1-5, with 9 bases matching TRBD1. CDR3 size: 14 residues. With V trimmed by 6 bases and J by 2 bases, 2 bases remained unmatched. CDR1 and CDR2 (germline): SNHLY, FYNNEI. The CDR3 coding sequence is TGTGCCAGCAGCGGGGACAGGGGCAATCAGCCCCAGCATTTT. Translated, it gives CASSGDRGNQPQHF.

CDR3 loop: CASSLERRGTEAFF. CDR3 in DNA: TGTGCCAGCAGCTTAGAACGGAGGGGCACTGAAGCTTTCTTT. This chain links TRBV7-2 with TRBJ1-1, with a possible D match to TRBD1 (5 bases). Germline CDR1 is SGHTA and CDR2 is FQGNSA. The length of the CDR3 is 14 residues. The V gene lost 1 base and the J gene lost 4 bases, with 10 bases spanning the gap.

The chain joins TRBV29-1 to TRBJ2-3; 9 positions agree with TRBD2. The CDR3 has 15 amino acids. V was clipped by 6 bases and J by 3 bases; unmatched bases: 10. Germline assignment: CDR1 SQVTM and CDR2 ANQGSEA. CDR3 protein: CSVLIAGVFTDTQYF. Here the CDR3 DNA reads TGCAGCGTCCTTATAGCGGGGGTTTTTACAGATACGCAGTATTTT.

There are many counts of this clonotype. CDR3 protein: CASSLGGSWELFF. In DNA, the CDR3 is TGTGCCAGCAGCTTAGGGGGGTCCTGGGAGCTGTTTTTT. This chain links TRBV7-9 with TRBJ2-2; D possibly uses TRBD1 or TRBD2 (5 bases each). This CDR3 spans 13 amino acids. Germline CDR1 reads SEHNR; CDR2 reads FQNEAQ (reference sequence). V was pared by 1 base and J by 9 bases, with 9 bases between.